These 10 T cell receptor beta chains came from one sample sequenced in a study of T cell responses to AZD1222 COVID-19 vaccine. Produced via immunoSEQ multiplex PCR; TCRdb's table is partial and in-frame only. The sample lists 90,000 to 130,000 clones, just over 85% occurring once. The sequencing here drew on peripheral blood, taken on day 0 of AZD1222 vaccination. Receptors originate from an adult in good health.

The chain joins TRBV28 to TRBJ1-5; D possibly corresponds to TRBD1 (5 bases). The CDR3 contains 15 residues. The germline V and J ends were trimmed by 6 bases and 0 bases, with 12 bases remaining between them. Germline V gives CDR1 MDHEN, CDR2 SYDVKM. For the CDR3, the DNA is TGTGCCAGCAGCCCGGGAGGGGTTAGCAATCAGCCCCAGCATTTT. It specifies CASSPGGVSNQPQHF.

V gene TRBV29-1 combines with J gene TRBJ1-1, with D perhaps TRBD1 (5 bases). Trimming left V 7 bases short and J 1 base short, with 10 bases between. The CDR3 runs 12 residues. Germline loops: CDR1 SQVTM, CDR2 ANQGSEA. CDR3 region: CSALGENTEAFF. The CDR3 DNA sequence: TGCAGCGCTTTGGGGGAGAACACTGAAGCTTTCTTT.

This rearrangement joins TRBV7-3 to TRBJ2-3, with D perhaps matching TRBD2 (6 bases). CDR3 length: 16 residues. CDR1 SGHTA and CDR2 FQGTGA come from the germline V gene. Trimming removed 0 bases at V and 2 bases at J, with 12 bases between. The CDR3, as DNA: TGTGCCAGCAGCTTAACCGCCGGACTATACACAGATACGCAGTATTTT. Residues: CASSLTAGLYTDTQYF.

This clone was detected a few times. The chain employs TRBV2 and TRBJ2-7, with D possibly being TRBD2 (6 bases). CDR3 size: 12 residues. The germline V gene encodes CDR1 SNHLY and CDR2 FYNNEI. The V end was cut by 6 bases, the J end by 8 bases, with 14 bases between. The CDR3 spells CASSGTSLQQYF. The CDR3 DNA is TGTGCCAGCAGCGGGACTTCTTTGCAGCAGTACTTC.

The V call is TRBV5-1, the J call TRBJ1-4, with D possibly matching TRBD1 (6 bases). The CDR3 loop spans 15 amino acids. In germline, CDR1 is SGHRS, CDR2 YFSETQ. Trimming stripped 1 base from V and 2 bases from J, with 9 bases between. The CDR3 region is CASSLSGDTNEKLFF. CDR3 nucleotide sequence: TGCGCCAGCAGCTTGTCAGGGGATACTAATGAAAAACTGTTTTTT.

The chain employs TRBV7-2 and TRBJ1-4; D unclear. Germline V lookup: CDR1 SGHTA, CDR2 FQGNSA. The CDR3 contains 12 residues. V lost 2 bases and J lost 10, with 8 bases in between. CDR3 nucleotide sequence: TGTGCCAGCAGCTTATCCCATATAAAACTGTTTTTT. The encoded protein is CASSLSHIKLFF.

The chain employs TRBV5-4 and TRBJ2-5; 16 bases align to TRBD2. CDR3 length equals 17 residues. Germline V CDR1 and CDR2: SGHNT, YYREEE (reference sequence). Trimming at V came to 3 bases and at J to 5 bases, leaving 7 bases not matched to a gene. The CDR3 nucleotides read TGTGCCAGCAGCTCAGGGACTAGCGGGGGGGCTGGGGAGACCCAGTACTTC. This sequence encodes CASSSGTSGGAGETQYF.

This sequence joins TRBV21-1 and TRBJ1-5; TRBD1, the table's D call, was not compared with the DNA. TRBV21-1 is reported as a pseudogene. CDR3 length: 17 amino acids. The CDR3 DNA reads as TGTGCCAGCAGCAAGATCCTCAGGGACAGGAGCAATCAGCCCCAGCATTTT. It encodes CASSKILRDRSNQPQHF.

V usage is TRBV23-1 and J usage is TRBJ2-5; D perhaps matches TRBD1 (5 bases). TRBV23-1 is assigned to the ORF class and has an uncertain function. The length of the CDR3 is 16 residues. V dropped 3 bases and J dropped 4 bases, with 18 bases sitting between them. The CDR3 loop reads CASSQDNRSQGETQYF. The CDR3 nucleotides read TGCGCCAGCAGTCAGGATAACCGGAGCCAGGGAGAGACCCAGTACTTC.

This sequence joins TRBV5-1 and TRBJ1-2; D is unresolved. CDR3 length: 14 residues. Germline CDR1 and CDR2: SGHRS and YFSETQ. V was shortened by 4 bases and J by 2 bases, with 12 bases between the two germline ends. This CDR3 reads CASSRPEENYGYTF. The CDR3 nucleotides read TGCGCCAGCAGCCGGCCCGAAGAAAACTATGGCTACACCTTC.